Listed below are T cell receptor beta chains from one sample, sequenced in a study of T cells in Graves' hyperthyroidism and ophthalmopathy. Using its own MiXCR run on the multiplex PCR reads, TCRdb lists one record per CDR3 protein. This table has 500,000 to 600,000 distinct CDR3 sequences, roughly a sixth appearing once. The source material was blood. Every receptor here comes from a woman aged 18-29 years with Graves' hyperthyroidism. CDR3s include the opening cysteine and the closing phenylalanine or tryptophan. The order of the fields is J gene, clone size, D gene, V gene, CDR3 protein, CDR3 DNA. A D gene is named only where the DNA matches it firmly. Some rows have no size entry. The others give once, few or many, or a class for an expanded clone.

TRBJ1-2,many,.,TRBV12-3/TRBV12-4,CASTNTGERGYTF,TGTGCCAGCACCAATACCGGGGAGCGGGGCTACACCTTC
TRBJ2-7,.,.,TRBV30,CAWSLAGAEQYF,TGTGCCTGGAGTTTGGCAGGAGCCGAGCAGTACTTC
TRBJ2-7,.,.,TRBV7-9,CASSLTGFAYEQYF,TGTGCCAGCAGCTTAACAGGGTTCGCCTACGAGCAGTACTTC
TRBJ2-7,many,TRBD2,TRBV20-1,CSAREVWDGPAGVPIPYEQYF,TGCAGTGCTAGAGAAGTATGGGACGGTCCAGCGGGAGTTCCTATCCCCTACGAGCAGTACTTC
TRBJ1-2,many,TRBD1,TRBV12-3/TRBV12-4,CASSLSLPGQGKVRGGYTF,TGTGCCAGCAGTTTAAGCCTACCGGGACAGGGGAAAGTCCGGGGTGGCTACACCTTC
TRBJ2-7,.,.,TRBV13,CASSLQGSGEKQYF,TGTGCCAGCAGCTTGCAGGGGTCCGGTGAAAAGCAGTACTTC
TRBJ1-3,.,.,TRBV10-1,CASKPTRESNTIYF,TGCGCCAGCAAGCCGACAAGGGAATCCAACACCATATATTTT
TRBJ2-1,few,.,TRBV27,CASSLGVGPYNEQFF,TGTGCCAGCAGTTTAGGGGTCGGGCCATACAATGAGCAGTTCTTC
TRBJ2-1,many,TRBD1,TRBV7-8,CASSLRDRGAYNEQFF,TGTGCCAGCAGCCTCCGGGACAGGGGAGCCTACAATGAGCAGTTCTTC
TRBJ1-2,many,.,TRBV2,CASSVEDYGYTF,TGTGCCAGCAGTGTCGAGGACTATGGCTACACCTTC